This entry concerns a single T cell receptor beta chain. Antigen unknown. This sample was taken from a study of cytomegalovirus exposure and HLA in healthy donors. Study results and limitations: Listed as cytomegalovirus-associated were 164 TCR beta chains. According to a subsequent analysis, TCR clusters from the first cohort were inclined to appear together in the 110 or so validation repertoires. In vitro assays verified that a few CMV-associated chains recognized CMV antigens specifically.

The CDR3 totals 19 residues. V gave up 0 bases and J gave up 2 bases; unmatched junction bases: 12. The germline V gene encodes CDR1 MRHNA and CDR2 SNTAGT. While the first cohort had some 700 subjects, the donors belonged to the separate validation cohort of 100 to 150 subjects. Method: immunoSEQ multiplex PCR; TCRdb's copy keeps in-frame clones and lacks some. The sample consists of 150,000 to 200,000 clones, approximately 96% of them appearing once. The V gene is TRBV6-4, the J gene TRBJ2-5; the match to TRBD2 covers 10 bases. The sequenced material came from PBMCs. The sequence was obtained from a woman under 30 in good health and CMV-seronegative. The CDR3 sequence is CASSDSNLPLAGVQETQYF. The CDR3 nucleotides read TGTGCCAGCAGTGACTCGAATCTCCCCCTAGCGGGGGTTCAAGAGACCCAGTACTTC.